The 5 T cell receptor beta chains reported below all come from one sample, sequenced in a study of blood T cell repertoires in COVID-19. Generated by immunoSEQ multiplex PCR, the TCRdb table keeps only in-frame clones and is missing some. There are 360,000 or so clones in the sample; roughly 86% occur only once, and approximately 1% lies in the top ten. Sequencing was carried out using PBMCs or T cells enriched from blood (not recorded which). These receptors all come from a woman in her 30s who had been exposed to COVID-19.

The rearrangement joins TRBV6-5 to TRBJ2-1; maybe TRBD1 (6 bases). The germline V and J ends were trimmed by 2 bases and 8 bases, with 13 bases remaining between them. The CDR3 has 14 amino acids. Germline CDR1 is MNHEY and CDR2 is SVGAGI. This CDR3 is CASSYARGHDEQFF. The CDR3 region has the DNA TGTGCCAGCAGTTACGCCAGGGGTCATGATGAGCAGTTCTTC.

This sequence joins TRBV11-2 and TRBJ1-1; TRBD1 aligns across 10 bases. The ends lost 5 bases at V and 8 bases at J; junction bases unmatched: 8. Germline-derived CDR1 and CDR2 are SGHAT and FQNNGV. The CDR3 runs 14 residues. CDR3 DNA sequence: TGTGCCAGCAGCCTGACTGACAGGGGGCTCGAAGCTTTCTTT. Translated: CASSLTDRGLEAFF.

This sequence joins TRBV7-6 and TRBJ2-5; D is perhaps TRBD1 (5 bases). Germline V lookup: CDR1 SGHVS, CDR2 FNYEAQ. This CDR3 has 15 residues. The V end lost 3 bases, the J end lost 1 base, and 12 bases lay between the germline ends. The CDR3 DNA reads as TGTGCCAGCAGCTTTGGCAGGGCTCTCCAAGAGACCCAGTACTTC. Its protein product is CASSFGRALQETQYF.

This CDR3 reads CASSQTTIYEQYF. For the CDR3, the DNA is TGTGCCAGCAGCCAAACTACCATCTACGAGCAGTACTTC. The chain is built from TRBV16 and TRBJ2-7; D gene unclear. Germline V gives CDR1 KGHSY, CDR2 FQNENV. This CDR3 comprises 13 residues. V shed 2 bases and J shed 3 bases, with 8 bases lying between them.

This sequence joins TRBV5-8 and TRBJ1-4; 7 bases align to TRBD1. The J segment lost 0 bases and the V segment lost 0 bases, leaving 11 bases of the junction unmatched. Germline V gene sequence: CDR1 SGHTS, CDR2 YDEGEE. This CDR3 is 19 amino acids long. The CDR3 coding sequence is TGTGCCAGCAGCTTGGCACGGGACAGCACTTCCCCAACTAATGAAAAACTGTTTTTT. As protein: CASSLARDSTSPTNEKLFF.